This passage covers 27 T cell receptor beta chains from one sample sequenced in a study of shared clonotypes between healthy human individuals. CD8 cells classed as naive were CD45RO-negative and positively selected for CCR7, excluding terminally differentiated effector memory CD45RA+ cells. The method was immunoSEQ multiplex PCR; TCRdb's version includes in-frame clones alone and lacks a portion of them. The sample yields about 2.1 million clones, 93% seen once. The sample comprised naive CD8+ T cells from PBMCs. These receptors were collected from a young man in good health. Some clones in this sample may be carry-over from other donors' samples.

The chain uses TRBV9 and TRBJ1-2, with 10 bases lining up with TRBD1. The CDR3 is 17 residues long. Germline trimming cut 0 bases from V and 3 bases from J; bases unmatched to any gene: 8. Germline values: CDR1 SGDLS, CDR2 YYNGEE. CDR3 sequence reads: CASSVDDRGRFHYGYTF. In DNA, the CDR3 is TGTGCCAGCAGCGTAGATGACAGGGGGCGCTTCCACTATGGCTACACCTTC.

In nucleotides, the CDR3 is TGTGCCAGCAGCTTATCTCTAGTCTTCTCCTACAATGAGCAGTTCTTC. Translated: CASSLSLVFSYNEQFF. This chain joins TRBV11-2 and TRBJ2-1; D not resolved. The CDR3 is 16 residues long. Germline CDR1 and CDR2: SGHAT and FQNNGV. V lost 2 bases and J 0 bases, leaving 11 bases between the germline ends.

The genes are TRBV28 and TRBJ2-7, with D perhaps assigned TRBD1 or TRBD2 (5 bases each). V was trimmed by 10 bases and J by 6 bases, leaving 16 bases between them. Germline values: CDR1 MDHEN, CDR2 SYDVKM. CDR3 length: 12 amino acids. The CDR3 reads CANGDGWSEQYF. The CDR3 DNA follows: TGTGCCAACGGGGACGGCTGGTCCGAGCAGTACTTC.

The rearrangement joins TRBV5-6 to TRBJ2-3, with 8 positions matching TRBD2. CDR3 length: 15 residues. V gave up 4 bases and J gave up 1 base; unmatched junction bases: 5. Germline V gene lookup returns CDR1 SGHDT and CDR2 YYEEEE. The CDR3 spells CASSSSGARTDTQYF. The CDR3 coding sequence is TGTGCCAGCAGCAGTAGCGGGGCCCGCACAGATACGCAGTATTTT.

J is TRBJ1-3 and V is TRBV28; tentative D call: TRBD1 (6 bases). In germline, CDR1 is MDHEN, CDR2 SYDVKM. Trimming took off 7 bases at V and 1 base at J, with 14 bases between the two ends. The CDR3 extends over 15 amino acids. CDR3 in DNA: TGTGCCAGCACCTATTCAGGGACATCTGGAAACACCATATATTTT. Translation: CASTYSGTSGNTIYF.

This sequence joins TRBV7-6 and TRBJ2-1; either TRBD1 or TRBD2 may fit D (5 bases each). The CDR3 length is 15 residues. V was pared by 4 bases and J by 7 bases, with 17 bases between. Germline V gene data show CDR1 as SGHVS and CDR2 as FNYEAQ. As DNA, the CDR3 is TGTGCCAGCAGCTACCGGTTGGGGGAGATTAATGAGCAGTTCTTC. It encodes CASSYRLGEINEQFF. The full variable domain, its missing parts supplied by reference TRBV7-6 and TRBJ2-1, is GAGVSQSPRYKVTKRGQDVALRCDPISGHVSLYWYRQALGQGPEFLTYFNYEAQQDKSGLPNDRFSAERPEGSISTLTIQRTEQRDSAMYRCASSYRLGEINEQFFGPGTRLTVL.

The CDR3 region has the DNA TGTGCCAGCAGCTTAGTCGTCCGGGACGAAGCTTTCTTT. Translating it yields CASSLVVRDEAFF. The chain is built from TRBV7-9 and TRBJ1-1, with D tentatively TRBD1 (5 bases). The CDR3 has 13 residues. Looked up from germline, CDR1 is SEHNR and CDR2 is FQNEAQ (reference sequence). V was shortened by 1 base and J by 8 bases, with 11 bases between the two germline ends.

The chain couples TRBV10-3 to TRBJ1-2; D perhaps matches TRBD1 (5 bases). The CDR3 consists of 15 residues. The germline V gene has CDR1 ENHRY and CDR2 SYGVKD. V lost 0 bases and J lost 1, with 9 bases in between. The CDR3 region is CAISESTGSNYGYTF. The CDR3 DNA reads TGTGCCATCAGTGAGTCTACAGGCAGTAACTATGGCTACACCTTC.

This clone was detected only once. The gene calls are TRBV28 and TRBJ2-2, with 7 bases aligning to TRBD1. The germline V gene has CDR1 MDHEN and CDR2 SYDVKM. The CDR3 consists of 16 residues. Trimming removed 5 bases from V and 5 bases from J; junction bases left unmatched: 11. Written as DNA, the CDR3 is TGTGCCAGCAGTGGGACAGCGGCCCGGGTAACCGGGGAGCTGTTTTTT. Translation gives CASSGTAARVTGELFF.

The chain combines TRBV27 with TRBJ2-1; D could derive from TRBD1 or TRBD2 (7 bases each). Germline V gene data show CDR1 as MNHEY and CDR2 as SMNVEV (reference sequence). V lost 8 bases and J lost 7, with 30 bases in between. The CDR3 spans 18 residues. The CDR3 loop reads CASAWDRTWTSVGNEQFF. The CDR3 nucleotides are TGTGCCAGCGCCTGGGACAGAACCTGGACTAGTGTAGGGAATGAGCAGTTCTTC.

The chain carries TRBV15 and TRBJ2-1; D call uncertain. The germline CDR1 and CDR2 sequences are LNHNV and YYDKDF (reference sequence). The germline V and J ends were trimmed by 4 bases and 6 bases, with 19 bases remaining between them. CDR3 length: 16 amino acids. CDR3 nucleotide sequence: TGTGCCACCAGCACCTCCTCTTACAGCATTATCAATGAGCAGTTCTTC. Protein sequence: CATSTSSYSIINEQFF. Based on the CDR3 plus reference TRBV15 and TRBJ2-1, the full variable domain is DAMVIQNPRYQVTQFGKPVTLSCSQTLNHNVMYWYQQKSSQAPKLLFHYYDKDFNNEADTPDNFQSRRPNTSFCFLDIRSPGLGDTAMYLCATSTSSYSIINEQFFGPGTRLTVL.

This chain links TRBV6-6 with TRBJ2-1; 8 bases match TRBD2. After removal of 2 bases from V and 1 base from J, the junction contained 4 bases not matched to a gene. The CDR3 covers 16 residues. Germline CDR1 is MNHNY and CDR2 is SVGAGI (reference sequence). CDR3 sequence (DNA): TGTGCCAGCAGTTACGCGGCTAGCGGGTCCTACAATGAGCAGTTCTTC. Protein: CASSYAASGSYNEQFF.

The chain links TRBV9 to TRBJ2-2; D remains ambiguous. CDR1 is SGDLS, CDR2 YYNGEE, per germline. The CDR3 runs to 14 residues. With 5 bases removed from V and 8 bases from J, the gap between germline ends came to 16 bases. The CDR3 DNA reads TGTGCCAGCAGATCGGACGCTTGGCTTGGGGAGCTGTTTTTT. Translated: CASRSDAWLGELFF. Variable domain in full (rest from reference TRBV9 and TRBJ2-2): DSGVTQTPKHLITATGQRVTLRCSPRSGDLSVYWYQQSLDQGLQFLIQYYNGEERAKGNILERFSAQQFPDLHSELNLSSLELGDSALYFCASRSDAWLGELFFGEGSRLTVL.

The chain combines TRBV29-1 with TRBJ1-1; D is ambiguous. Germline assignment: CDR1 SQVTM and CDR2 ANQGSEA. Trimming took 4 bases from V and 7 from J, leaving 13 bases between them. The CDR3 extends over 12 amino acids. The CDR3 sequence: CSVVVRGLEAFF. In DNA, the CDR3 is TGCAGCGTTGTGGTCAGAGGCCTTGAAGCTTTCTTT. Variable domain in full (rest from reference TRBV29-1 and TRBJ1-1): SAVISQKPSRDICQRGTSLTIQCQVDSQVTMMFWYRQQPGQSLTLIATANQGSEATYESGFVIDKFPISRPNLTFSTLTVSNMSPEDSSIYLCSVVVRGLEAFFGQGTRLTVV.

This rearrangement joins TRBV7-6 to TRBJ2-1; 13 bases line up with TRBD2. From germline, CDR1 is SGHVS and CDR2 FNYEAQ. This CDR3 region has 18 residues. V shed 5 bases, J shed 4 bases, and the junction held 11 bases outside the gene matches. CDR3 residues: CASSPGLAGEVLYNEQFF. CDR3 in DNA: TGTGCCAGCAGCCCAGGACTAGCGGGAGAGGTTTTGTACAATGAGCAGTTCTTC.

The V call is TRBV18, the J call TRBJ2-1; 9 bases are shared with TRBD1. The CDR3 length is 16 residues. Looked up from germline, CDR1 is KGHSH and CDR2 is LQKENI. With 5 bases clipped from V and 8 bases from J, the junction kept 13 bases outside the gene matches. CDR3 sequence reads: CASSARDRAAWDEQFF. The CDR3 DNA reads TGTGCCAGCTCAGCCCGGGACAGGGCGGCTTGGGATGAGCAGTTCTTC.

The chain's CDR3 is CASNSNYASYEQYF. DNA for the CDR3: TGTGCCAGTAATTCCAACTACGCGTCCTACGAGCAGTACTTC. V usage is TRBV19 and J usage is TRBJ2-7; D is unresolved. Germline V gene data show CDR1 as LNHDA and CDR2 as SQIVND (reference sequence). Between the trimmed V and J ends, which lost 7 bases and 1 base, there was a span of 14 bases. This CDR3 comprises 14 residues.

CDR3 DNA: TGTGCCAGCAGCTCACGAGTGGGGAGGTGGAACACCGGGGAGCTGTTTTTT. It is translated as CASSSRVGRWNTGELFF. The J gene is TRBJ2-2, the V gene TRBV7-2, with D possibly being TRBD2 (6 bases). This CDR3 is built from 17 residues. CDR1 and CDR2 (germline): SGHTA, FQGNSA. V was cut by 4 bases and J by 1 base, with 16 bases left in between.

The chain couples TRBV15 to TRBJ2-1; 8 bases align to TRBD2. Germline V gene sequence: CDR1 LNHNV, CDR2 YYDKDF (reference sequence). CDR3 length equals 14 residues. J lost 3 bases, V lost 8 bases, and 6 bases had no gene match. The CDR3 reads CATSAAGGYNEQFF. The CDR3 bases are TGTGCCACCTCCGCGGCGGGAGGCTACAATGAGCAGTTCTTC.

The J gene is TRBJ1-3, the V gene TRBV5-1, with D maybe TRBD1 (5 bases). V was clipped by 4 bases and J by 0 bases, with 11 bases between them. The CDR3 spans 15 residues. Germline values: CDR1 SGHRS, CDR2 YFSETQ. The CDR3 reads CASSEDTYSGNTIYF. DNA of the CDR3: TGCGCCAGCAGCGAGGACACCTACTCTGGAAACACCATATATTTT.

This clone appeared a single time. The chain joins TRBV2 to TRBJ2-3; D remains unclear. V dropped 1 base and J dropped 3 bases, with 17 bases sitting between them. This CDR3 is built from 17 residues. Germline V gene sequence: CDR1 SNHLY, CDR2 FYNNEI. The CDR3 DNA reads as TGTGCCAGCAGTGAAGGATCAGAAGTAGCAGGAACAGATACGCAGTATTTT. As protein: CASSEGSEVAGTDTQYF.

The CDR3 DNA is TGTGCCAGCAGCGAGCTCTCCGGGACAGGACCCTACGAGCAGTACTTC. Protein product: CASSELSGTGPYEQYF. V and J are TRBV9 and TRBJ2-7; 8 positions agree with TRBD1. Trimming removed 3 bases from V and 2 bases from J; junction bases left unmatched: 10. Germline CDR1 reads SGDLS; CDR2 reads YYNGEE. CDR3 length equals 16 residues. The variable domain in full, with the rest retrieved from reference TRBV9 and TRBJ2-7, is DSGVTQTPKHLITATGQRVTLRCSPRSGDLSVYWYQQSLDQGLQFLIQYYNGEERAKGNILERFSAQQFPDLHSELNLSSLELGDSALYFCASSELSGTGPYEQYFGPGTRLTVT.

The chain uses TRBV9 and TRBJ2-5, with D perhaps TRBD1 (5 bases). This CDR3 region has 14 residues. V lost 4 bases to trimming and J lost 2 bases, with 12 bases between them. Per the germline V gene, CDR1 is SGDLS and CDR2 is YYNGEE. The chain's CDR3 is CASSHDREQETQYF. The CDR3, as DNA: TGTGCCAGCAGCCACGACAGAGAACAAGAGACCCAGTACTTC.

The J gene is TRBJ2-1, the V gene TRBV7-9; D remains ambiguous. CDR1 SEHNR and CDR2 FQNEAQ come from the germline V gene (reference sequence). The germline V and J ends were trimmed by 2 bases and 7 bases, with 15 bases remaining between them. This CDR3 is built from 15 residues. The CDR3 loop reads CASSLFPGSWNEQFF. The CDR3 DNA is TGTGCCAGCAGCTTATTCCCCGGATCGTGGAATGAGCAGTTCTTC.

The CDR3 protein is CARTGSSYNEQFF. The CDR3 DNA sequence: TGTGCCAGGACCGGGAGCTCCTACAATGAGCAGTTCTTC. The J gene is TRBJ2-1, the V gene TRBV2; D may be TRBD2 (6 bases). The CDR3 covers 13 residues. Between the trimmed V and J ends, which lost 9 bases and 0 bases, there was a span of 9 bases. Per the germline V gene, CDR1 is SNHLY and CDR2 is FYNNEI.

The chain links TRBV27 to TRBJ2-2; D might be TRBD1 (6 bases). Trimming took 6 bases from V and 2 from J, leaving 16 bases between them. Per the germline V gene, CDR1 is MNHEY and CDR2 is SMNVEV (reference sequence). The CDR3 spans 16 residues. The CDR3 nucleotides are TGTGCCAGCAGCCCCGGACAGACCCTTAACACCGGGGAGCTGTTTTTT. Translating it yields CASSPGQTLNTGELFF.

The gene calls are TRBV14 and TRBJ1-1, with unresolved D. The ends were cut back, 5 bases at V and 1 base at J, with 17 bases in the middle. Germline CDR1 and CDR2: SGHDN and FVKESK. This CDR3 region has 16 residues. The CDR3 DNA is TGTGCCAGCAGCAACATCCTCCGGACGGCGAACACTGAAGCTTTCTTT. Encoded protein: CASSNILRTANTEAFF.